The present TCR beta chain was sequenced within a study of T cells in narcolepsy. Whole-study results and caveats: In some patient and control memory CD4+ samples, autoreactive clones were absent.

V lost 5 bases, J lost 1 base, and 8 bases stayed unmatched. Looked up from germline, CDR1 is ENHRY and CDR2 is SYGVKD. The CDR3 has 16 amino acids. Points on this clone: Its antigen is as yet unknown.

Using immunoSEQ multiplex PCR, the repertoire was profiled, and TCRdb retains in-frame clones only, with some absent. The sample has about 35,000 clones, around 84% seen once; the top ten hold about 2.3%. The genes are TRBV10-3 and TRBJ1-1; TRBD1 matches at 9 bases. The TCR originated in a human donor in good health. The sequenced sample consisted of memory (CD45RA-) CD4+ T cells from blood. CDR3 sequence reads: CAISLKGGQGNTEAFF. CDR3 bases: TGTGCCATCAGTCTGAAAGGGGGACAGGGGAACACTGAAGCTTTCTTT.